This T cell receptor (beta chain) was identified during a study of shared clonotypes between healthy human individuals. Study conclusions and caveats: The donor pool, a small one, limited the genetic and exposure-history diversity represented. As a rule, naive subsets had a larger estimated richness than memory subsets.

In regard to this clone: What it recognizes is unknown.

Data came from immunoSEQ multiplex PCR; TCRdb stores just in-frame clones and leaves some out. The sample lists 1 million to 1.2 million clones, 70% to 85% seen once, with 0.7% to 0.95% in the top ten. V lost 3 bases and J 4 bases, leaving 9 bases between the germline ends. This CDR3 has 13 amino acids. Germline lookup yields CDR1 SGHNT and CDR2 YENEEA. The TCR sequence derives from a man aged 18 to 35 in good health. Some clones in this sample may be carry-over from other donors' samples. Source material: memory CD4+ T cells from PBMCs. Subset described: CD45RA-negative fraction. The chain recombines TRBV11-3 with TRBJ1-1; a weak D match, TRBD1 (5 bases). The CDR3 DNA reads TGTGCCAGCAGCTTTTTTGGGGGCACTGAAGCTTTCTTT. Protein sequence: CASSFFGGTEAFF.